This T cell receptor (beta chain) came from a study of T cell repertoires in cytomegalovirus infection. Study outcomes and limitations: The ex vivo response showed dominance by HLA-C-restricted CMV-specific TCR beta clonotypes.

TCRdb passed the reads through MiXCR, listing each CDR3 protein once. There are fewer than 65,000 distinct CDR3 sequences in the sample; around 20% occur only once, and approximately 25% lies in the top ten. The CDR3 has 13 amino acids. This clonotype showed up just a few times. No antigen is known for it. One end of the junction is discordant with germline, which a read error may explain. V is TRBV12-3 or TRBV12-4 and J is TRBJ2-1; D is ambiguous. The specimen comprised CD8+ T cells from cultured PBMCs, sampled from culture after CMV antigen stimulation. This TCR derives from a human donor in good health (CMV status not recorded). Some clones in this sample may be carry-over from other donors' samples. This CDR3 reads CASTFVGYHEQFF. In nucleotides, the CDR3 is TGTGCCAGCACCTTCGTGGGCTACCATGAGCAGTTCTTC.